This T cell receptor (beta chain) was observed in a study of T cells in Graves' hyperthyroidism and ophthalmopathy. Those with hyperthyroidism were 18 to 65 years old, newly diagnosed, and ill for under 2 months. This CDR3 has 14 residues. Unmatched junction bases numbered 5, after V lost 6 bases and J lost 5 bases. Study findings and constraints: Model predictions of ophthalmopathy came a median 6.5 months before onset.

The sample holds many counts of this clonotype. The antigen is not known. What was amplified from RNA transcripts were TCR beta CDR3 regions. The HTBI primer set was used in a first-round RT-PCR of the TCR CDR3. In TCRdb, the multiplex PCR reads were re-called with MiXCR into one record per CDR3 protein. The sample includes about 400,000 distinct CDR3 sequences, 12% to 15% of them seen just once. This TCR derives from a woman aged 18-29 years with Graves' hyperthyroidism. Specimen: blood. The rearrangement links TRBV12-3 or TRBV12-4 to TRBJ1-5, with 9 bases aligning to TRBD1. The CDR3 spells CASSSTGGYQPQHF. CDR3 sequence (DNA): TGTGCCAGCAGCTCGACAGGGGGATATCAGCCCCAGCATTTT.